This T cell receptor (beta chain) was documented in a study of T cell changes during pregnancy in multiple sclerosis. The repertoire was sequenced with immunoSEQ multiplex PCR; TCRdb's copy has only in-frame clones and lacks some. The sample lists 25,000 to 35,000 clones, approximately 90% occurring once. Germline CDR1 SGHNT, CDR2 YYREEE (reference sequence). V dropped 0 bases and J dropped 5; count of bases not matched to a gene: 5. CDR3 size: 16 residues. The source material was CD8+ T cells from peripheral blood mononuclear cells, sampled before pregnancy. The chain couples TRBV5-4 to TRBJ1-4; 9 bases are a match to TRBD1. This receptor was identified in a female donor with multiple sclerosis, enrolled in a pregnancy study. For the CDR3, the DNA is TGTGCCAGCAGCTTGGGCGGGACAGGGTTAAATGAAAAACTGTTTTTT. Its protein is CASSLGGTGLNEKLFF.